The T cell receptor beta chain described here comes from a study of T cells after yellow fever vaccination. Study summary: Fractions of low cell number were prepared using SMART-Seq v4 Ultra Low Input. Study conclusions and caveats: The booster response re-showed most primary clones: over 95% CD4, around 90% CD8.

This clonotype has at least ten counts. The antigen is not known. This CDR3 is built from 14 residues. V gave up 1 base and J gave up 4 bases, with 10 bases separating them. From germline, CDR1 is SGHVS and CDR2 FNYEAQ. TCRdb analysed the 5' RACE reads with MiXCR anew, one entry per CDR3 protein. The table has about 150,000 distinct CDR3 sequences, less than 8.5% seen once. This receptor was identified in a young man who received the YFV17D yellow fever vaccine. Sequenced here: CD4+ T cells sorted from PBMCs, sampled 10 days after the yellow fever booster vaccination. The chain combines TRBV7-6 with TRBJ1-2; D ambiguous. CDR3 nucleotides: TGTGCCAGCAGCTTAGAGGCGGGCTCCTATGGCTACACCTTC. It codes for CASSLEAGSYGYTF.